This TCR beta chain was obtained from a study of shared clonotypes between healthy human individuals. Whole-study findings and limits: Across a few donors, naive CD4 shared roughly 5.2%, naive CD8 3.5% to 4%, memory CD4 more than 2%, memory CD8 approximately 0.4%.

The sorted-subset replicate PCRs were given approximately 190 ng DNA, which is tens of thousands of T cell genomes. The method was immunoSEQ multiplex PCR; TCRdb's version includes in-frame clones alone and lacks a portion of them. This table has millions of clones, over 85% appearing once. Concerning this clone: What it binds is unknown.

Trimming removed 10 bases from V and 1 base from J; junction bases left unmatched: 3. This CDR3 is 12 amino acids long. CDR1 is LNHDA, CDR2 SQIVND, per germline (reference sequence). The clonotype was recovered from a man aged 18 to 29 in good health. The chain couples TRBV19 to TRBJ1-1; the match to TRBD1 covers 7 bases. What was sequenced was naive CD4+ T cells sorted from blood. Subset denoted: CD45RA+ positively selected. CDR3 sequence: CATRTGNTEAFF. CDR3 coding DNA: TGTGCCACCAGGACAGGGAACACTGAAGCTTTCTTT.